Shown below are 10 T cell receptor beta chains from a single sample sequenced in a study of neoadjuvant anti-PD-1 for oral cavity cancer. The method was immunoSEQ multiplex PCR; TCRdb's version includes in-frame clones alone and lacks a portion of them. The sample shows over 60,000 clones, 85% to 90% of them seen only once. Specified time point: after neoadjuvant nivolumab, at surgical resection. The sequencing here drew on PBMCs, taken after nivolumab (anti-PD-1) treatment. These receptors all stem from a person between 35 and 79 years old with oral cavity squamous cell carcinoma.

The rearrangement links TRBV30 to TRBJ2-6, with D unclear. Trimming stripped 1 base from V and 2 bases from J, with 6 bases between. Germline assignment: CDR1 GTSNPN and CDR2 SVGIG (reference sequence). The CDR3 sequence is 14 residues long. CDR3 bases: TGTGCCTGGAGTGGTCAGGCTGGGGCCAACGTCCTGACTTTC. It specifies CAWSGQAGANVLTF.

The CDR3 sequence is CASSPDRFLTDTQYF. Here the CDR3 DNA reads TGTGCCAGCAGTCCCGACAGGTTTTTGACAGATACGCAGTATTTT. The rearrangement joins TRBV6-1 to TRBJ2-3, with D maybe TRBD1 (6 bases). The ends were cut back, 5 bases at V and 3 bases at J, with 15 bases in the middle. Per the germline V gene, CDR1 is MNHNS and CDR2 is SASEGT. The CDR3 sequence is 15 residues long.

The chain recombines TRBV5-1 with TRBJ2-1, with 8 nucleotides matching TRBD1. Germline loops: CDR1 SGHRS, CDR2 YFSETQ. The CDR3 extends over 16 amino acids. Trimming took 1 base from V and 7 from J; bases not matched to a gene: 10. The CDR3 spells CASSLRGWTGSNEQFF. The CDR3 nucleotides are TGCGCCAGCAGCTTGCGGGGGTGGACAGGGTCAAATGAGCAGTTCTTC.

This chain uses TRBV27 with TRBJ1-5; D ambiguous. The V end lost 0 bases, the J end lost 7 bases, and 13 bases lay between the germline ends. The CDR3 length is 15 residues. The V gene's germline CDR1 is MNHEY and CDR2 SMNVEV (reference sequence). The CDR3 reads CASSLSTVLGQPQHF. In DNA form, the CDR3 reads TGTGCCAGCAGTTTATCCACAGTGTTAGGCCAGCCCCAGCATTTT.

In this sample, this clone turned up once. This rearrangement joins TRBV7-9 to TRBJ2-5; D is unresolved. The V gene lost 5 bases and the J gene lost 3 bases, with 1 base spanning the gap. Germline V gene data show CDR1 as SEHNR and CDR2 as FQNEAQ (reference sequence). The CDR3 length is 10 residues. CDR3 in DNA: TGTGCCAGCAGCGAAGAGACCCAGTACTTC. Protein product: CASSEETQYF.

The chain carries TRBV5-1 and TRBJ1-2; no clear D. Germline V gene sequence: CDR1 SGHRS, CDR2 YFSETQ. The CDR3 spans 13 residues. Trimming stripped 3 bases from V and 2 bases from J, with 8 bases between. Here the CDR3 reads CASSWTENYGYTF. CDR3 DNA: TGCGCCAGCAGCTGGACGGAAAACTATGGCTACACCTTC.

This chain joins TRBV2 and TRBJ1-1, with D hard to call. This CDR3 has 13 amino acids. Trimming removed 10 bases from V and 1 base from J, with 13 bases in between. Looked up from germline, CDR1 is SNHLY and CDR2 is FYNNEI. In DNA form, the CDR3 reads TGTGCCACCCTCCAGGACGCGAACACTGAAGCTTTCTTT. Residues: CATLQDANTEAFF.

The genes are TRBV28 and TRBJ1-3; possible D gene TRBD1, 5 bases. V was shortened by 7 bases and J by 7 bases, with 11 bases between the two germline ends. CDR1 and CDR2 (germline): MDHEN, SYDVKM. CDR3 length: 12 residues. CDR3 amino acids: CASNQGRNTIYF. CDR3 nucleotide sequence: TGTGCCAGCAATCAGGGTCGGAACACCATATATTTT.

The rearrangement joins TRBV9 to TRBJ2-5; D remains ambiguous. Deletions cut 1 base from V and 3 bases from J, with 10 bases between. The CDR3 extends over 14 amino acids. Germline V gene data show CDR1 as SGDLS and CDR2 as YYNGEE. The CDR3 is CASSVSSGKETQYF. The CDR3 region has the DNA TGTGCCAGCAGCGTATCGTCAGGAAAAGAGACCCAGTACTTC.

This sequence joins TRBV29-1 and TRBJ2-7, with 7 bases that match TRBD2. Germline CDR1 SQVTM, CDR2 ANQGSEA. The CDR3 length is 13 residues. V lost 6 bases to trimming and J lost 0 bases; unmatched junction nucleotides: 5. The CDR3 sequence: CSVPREDSYEQYF. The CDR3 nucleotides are TGCAGCGTCCCCCGGGAGGACTCCTACGAGCAGTACTTC.